The clone carrying this TCR beta chain was found many times. This specimen belongs to a study of blood T cells in healthy people across ages. Study information: Template switching retrieved approximately one barcoded beta molecule for each two T cells.

Each donor supplied around 10 milliliters of peripheral blood. Germline CDR1 MNHEY, CDR2 SMNVEV (reference sequence). The CDR3 length is 12 residues. Trimming removed 11 bases from V and 5 bases from J; junction bases left unmatched: 5. The second PCR ran roughly 7 to 12 cycles with a sample-barcoded 5' primer and J-beta primers. Template switching added a 12-random-nucleotide identifier to every cDNA molecule. TCRdb processed the 5' RACE reads anew with MiXCR; each CDR3 protein has one entry. The sample carries around 900,000 distinct CDR3 sequences, around 28% recorded once. J is TRBJ1-2 and V is TRBV27; 10 positions agree with TRBD1. Sequencing used blood. The receptor was derived from a woman older than 75 in good health. CDR3 sequence: CASGTGVYGYTF. The CDR3 bases are TGTGCCTCCGGGACAGGGGTATATGGCTACACCTTC.